The present TCR beta chain was sequenced within a study of shared clonotypes between healthy human individuals. The method was immunoSEQ multiplex PCR; TCRdb's version includes in-frame clones alone and lacks a portion of them. The table has some 2.1 million clones, approximately 95% seen once. The specimen sequenced was naive CD4+ T cells sorted from blood. Subset here: CD45RA+ positively selected. The clonotype originates from a man between 18 and 29 years old in good health.

The CDR3 loop reads CASSPPNYNEQFF. The CDR3 nucleotides are TGTGCCAGCAGTCCCCCGAACTACAATGAGCAGTTCTTC. The chain combines TRBV6-6 with TRBJ2-1; D ambiguous. This CDR3 spans 13 amino acids. Germline CDR1 and CDR2: MNHNY and SVGAGI (reference sequence). V lost 5 bases and J lost 3, with 8 bases in between.